Detailed here is one T cell receptor beta chain. The antigen is undetermined. Unique molecular identifiers were incorporated when the TCRbeta library was constructed. MiXCR, run by TCRdb on the PCR reads, gives a single entry per CDR3 protein. Here the sample spans about 830,000 distinct CDR3 sequences, roughly 16% being singletons. The germline CDR1 and CDR2 sequences are SGHRS and YFSETQ. V lost 3 bases, J lost 3 bases, and 16 bases lay in between. The CDR3 contains 16 residues. This sample stems from a study of T-cell reconstitution after alpha-beta-depleted transplantation in children. Study findings and constraints: Roughly two months post-transplant, alpha-beta T cells reportedly originated from several hundred graft clones that had expanded. Elevated TCRbeta diversity at day 60 was traced, in some patients, to surviving recipient T cells and thymic progenitors. Fresh T-cell production supplied most of the T-cell counts and diversity seen one year after transplant.

The chain recombines TRBV5-1 with TRBJ2-1; D perhaps matches TRBD1 (6 bases). The receptor was derived from a male patient under 18 who had a stem cell transplant for acute lymphoblastic leukemia, so the T cells may come from the graft donor. The sequencing here drew on PBMCs, mostly from graft donor cells, taken 360 days after TCRalphabeta/CD19-depleted stem cell transplant. The CDR3 protein is CASSSRTGIDYNEQFF. For the CDR3, the DNA is TGCGCCAGCAGCTCCCGAACAGGGATTGACTACAATGAGCAGTTCTTC.